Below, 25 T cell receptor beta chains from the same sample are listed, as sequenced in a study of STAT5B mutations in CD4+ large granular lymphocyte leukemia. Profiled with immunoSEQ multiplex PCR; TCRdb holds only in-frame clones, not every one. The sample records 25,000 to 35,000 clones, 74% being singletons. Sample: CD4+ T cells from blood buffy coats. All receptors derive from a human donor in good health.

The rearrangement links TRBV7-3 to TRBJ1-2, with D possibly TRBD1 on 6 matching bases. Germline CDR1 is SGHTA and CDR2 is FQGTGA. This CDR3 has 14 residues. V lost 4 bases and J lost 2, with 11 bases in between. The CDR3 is CASSSGQGNYGYTF. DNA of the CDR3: TGTGCCAGCAGCTCCGGCCAGGGGAACTATGGCTACACCTTC.

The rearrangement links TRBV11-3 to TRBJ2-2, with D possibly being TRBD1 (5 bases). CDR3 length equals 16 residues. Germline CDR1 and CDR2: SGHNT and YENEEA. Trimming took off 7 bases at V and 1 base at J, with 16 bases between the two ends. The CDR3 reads CASTPFRTKNTGELFF. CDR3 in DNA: TGTGCCAGCACCCCTTTTAGGACAAAGAACACCGGGGAGCTGTTTTTT.

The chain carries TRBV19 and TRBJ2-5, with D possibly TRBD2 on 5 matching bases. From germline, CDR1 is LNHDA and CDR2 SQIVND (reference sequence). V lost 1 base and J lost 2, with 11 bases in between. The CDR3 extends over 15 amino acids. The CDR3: CASSIATREQETQYF. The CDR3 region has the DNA TGTGCCAGTAGTATAGCGACGAGGGAACAAGAGACCCAGTACTTC.

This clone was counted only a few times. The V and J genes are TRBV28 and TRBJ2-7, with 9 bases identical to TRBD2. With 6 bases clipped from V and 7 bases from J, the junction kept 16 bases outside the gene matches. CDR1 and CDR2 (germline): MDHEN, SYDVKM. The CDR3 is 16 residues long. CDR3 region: CASRQWGSGGPGEQYF. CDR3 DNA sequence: TGTGCCAGCAGACAGTGGGGTAGCGGGGGCCCGGGGGAGCAGTACTTC. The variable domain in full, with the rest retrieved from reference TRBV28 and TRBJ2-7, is DVKVTQSSRYLVKRTGEKVFLECVQDMDHENMFWYRQDPGLGLRLIYFSYDVKMKEKGDIPEGYSVSREKKERFSLILESASTNQTSMYLCASRQWGSGGPGEQYFGPGTRLTVT.

The CDR3: CASSIQGGSYNEQFF. CDR3 sequence (DNA): TGTGCCAGTAGTATACAAGGTGGCTCCTACAATGAGCAGTTCTTC. This rearrangement joins TRBV19 to TRBJ2-1; no clear D. The CDR3 runs 15 residues. The germline CDR1 and CDR2 sequences are LNHDA and SQIVND (reference sequence). V was pared by 2 bases and J by 0 bases, with 8 bases between. The whole variable domain, remainder taken from reference TRBV19 and TRBJ2-1, is DGGITQSPKYLFRKEGQNVTLSCEQNLNHDAMYWYRQDPGQGLRLIYYSQIVNDFQKGDIAEGYSVSREKKESFPLTVTSAQKNPTAFYLCASSIQGGSYNEQFFGPGTRLTVL.

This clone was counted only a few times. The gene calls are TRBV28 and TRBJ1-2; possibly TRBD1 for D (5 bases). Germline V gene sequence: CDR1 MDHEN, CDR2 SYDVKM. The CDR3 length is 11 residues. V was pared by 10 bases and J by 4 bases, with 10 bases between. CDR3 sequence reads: CATWGIYGYTF. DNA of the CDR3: TGTGCCACTTGGGGGATCTATGGCTACACCTTC.

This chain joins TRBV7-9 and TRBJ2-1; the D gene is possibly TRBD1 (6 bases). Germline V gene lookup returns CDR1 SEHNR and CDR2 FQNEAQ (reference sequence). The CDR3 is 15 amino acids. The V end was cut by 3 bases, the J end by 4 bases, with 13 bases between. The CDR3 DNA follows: TGTGCCAGCAGCTTCGGAAGGGGGATGTACAATGAGCAGTTCTTC. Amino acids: CASSFGRGMYNEQFF.

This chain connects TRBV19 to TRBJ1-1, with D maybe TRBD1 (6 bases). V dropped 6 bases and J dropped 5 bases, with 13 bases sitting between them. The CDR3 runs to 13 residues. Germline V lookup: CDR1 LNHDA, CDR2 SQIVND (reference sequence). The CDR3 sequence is CASSEQGLTEAFF. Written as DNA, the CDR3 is TGTGCCAGTAGCGAACAGGGTCTAACTGAAGCTTTCTTT.

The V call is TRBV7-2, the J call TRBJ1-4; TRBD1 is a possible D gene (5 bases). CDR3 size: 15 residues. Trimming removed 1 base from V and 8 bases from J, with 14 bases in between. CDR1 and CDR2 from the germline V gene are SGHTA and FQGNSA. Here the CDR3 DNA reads TGTGCCAGCAGCTTAGGTGGGGGGTCTGAAGAAAAACTGTTTTTT. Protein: CASSLGGGSEEKLFF.

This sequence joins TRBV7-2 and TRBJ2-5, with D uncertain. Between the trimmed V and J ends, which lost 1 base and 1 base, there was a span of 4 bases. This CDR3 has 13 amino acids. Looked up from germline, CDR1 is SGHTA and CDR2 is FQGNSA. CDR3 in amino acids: CASSLVPQETQYF. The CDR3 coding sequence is TGTGCCAGCAGCTTAGTACCCCAAGAGACCCAGTACTTC.

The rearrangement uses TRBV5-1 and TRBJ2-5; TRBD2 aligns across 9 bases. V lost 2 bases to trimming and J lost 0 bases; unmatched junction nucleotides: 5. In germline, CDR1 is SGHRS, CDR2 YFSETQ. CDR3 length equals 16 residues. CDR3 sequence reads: CASSLLSGGHQETQYF. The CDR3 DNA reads TGCGCCAGCAGCTTACTGAGCGGGGGGCACCAAGAGACCCAGTACTTC. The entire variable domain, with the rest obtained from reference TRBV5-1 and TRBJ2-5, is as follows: KAGVTQTPRYLIKTRGQQVTLSCSPISGHRSVSWYQQTPGQGLQFLFEYFSETQRNKGNFPGRFSGRQFSNSRSEMNVSTLELGDSALYLCASSLLSGGHQETQYFGPGTRLLVL.

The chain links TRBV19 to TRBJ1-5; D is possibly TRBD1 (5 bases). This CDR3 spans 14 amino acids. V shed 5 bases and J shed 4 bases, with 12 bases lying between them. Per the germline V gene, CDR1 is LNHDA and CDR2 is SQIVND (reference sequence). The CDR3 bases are TGTGCCAGTAGTCGGGACGTTGAGAATCAGCCCCAGCATTTT. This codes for CASSRDVENQPQHF.

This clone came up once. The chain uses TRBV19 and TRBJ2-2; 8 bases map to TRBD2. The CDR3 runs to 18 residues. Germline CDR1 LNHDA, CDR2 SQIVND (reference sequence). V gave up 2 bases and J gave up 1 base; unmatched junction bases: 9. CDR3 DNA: TGTGCCAGTAGTATAAATGCGGCGGGAGGCCTGAACACCGGGGAGCTGTTTTTT. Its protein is CASSINAAGGLNTGELFF.

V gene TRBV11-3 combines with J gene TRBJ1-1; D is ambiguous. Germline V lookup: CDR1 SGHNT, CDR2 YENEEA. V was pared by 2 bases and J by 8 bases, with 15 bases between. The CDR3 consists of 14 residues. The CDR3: CASSLSRLGGEAFF. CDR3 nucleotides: TGTGCCAGCAGCTTATCCCGGTTGGGTGGCGAAGCTTTCTTT.

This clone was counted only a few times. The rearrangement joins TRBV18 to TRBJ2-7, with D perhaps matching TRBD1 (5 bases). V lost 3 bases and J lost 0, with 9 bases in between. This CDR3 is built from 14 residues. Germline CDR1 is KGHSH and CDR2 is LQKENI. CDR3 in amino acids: CASSPTANSYEQYF. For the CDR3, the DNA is TGTGCCAGCTCACCGACAGCAAACTCCTACGAGCAGTACTTC.

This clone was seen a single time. CDR3 loop: CASSTRQLFSGNTIYF. CDR3 DNA sequence: TGTGCCAGTAGTACGCGACAGCTATTCTCTGGAAACACCATATATTTT. This chain connects TRBV19 to TRBJ1-3; the D gene is possibly TRBD1 (5 bases). Trimming removed 4 bases from V and 0 bases from J, with 13 bases in between. The germline V gene encodes CDR1 LNHDA and CDR2 SQIVND (reference sequence). CDR3 size: 16 residues.

CDR3 region: CASSFMSTYEQYF. DNA of the CDR3: TGTGCCAGCAGCTTTATGTCGACCTACGAGCAGTACTTC. V is TRBV11-2 and J is TRBJ2-7; D gene unclear. CDR3 length equals 13 residues. Germline values: CDR1 SGHAT, CDR2 FQNNGV. The germline V and J ends were trimmed by 3 bases and 2 bases, with 8 bases remaining between them.

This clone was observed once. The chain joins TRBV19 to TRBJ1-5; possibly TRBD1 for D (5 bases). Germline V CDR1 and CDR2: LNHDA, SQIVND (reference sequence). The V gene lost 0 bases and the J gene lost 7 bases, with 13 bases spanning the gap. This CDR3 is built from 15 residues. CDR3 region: CASSIDLRVGQPQHF. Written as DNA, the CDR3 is TGTGCCAGTAGTATAGATCTCAGGGTTGGCCAGCCCCAGCATTTT.

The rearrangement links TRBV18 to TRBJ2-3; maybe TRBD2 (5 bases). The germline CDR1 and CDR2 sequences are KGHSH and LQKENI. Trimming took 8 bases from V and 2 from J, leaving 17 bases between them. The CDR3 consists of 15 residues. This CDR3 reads CASQSVRTYTDTQYF. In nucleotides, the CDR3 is TGTGCCAGCCAAAGCGTCCGGACTTACACAGATACGCAGTATTTT.

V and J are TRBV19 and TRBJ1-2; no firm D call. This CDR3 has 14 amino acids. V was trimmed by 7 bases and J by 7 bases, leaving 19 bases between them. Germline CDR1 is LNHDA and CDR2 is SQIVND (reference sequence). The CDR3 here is CASTQDGGNGGYTF. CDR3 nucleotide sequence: TGTGCCAGTACCCAGGACGGTGGTAATGGTGGCTACACCTTC. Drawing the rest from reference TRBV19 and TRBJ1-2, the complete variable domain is DGGITQSPKYLFRKEGQNVTLSCEQNLNHDAMYWYRQDPGQGLRLIYYSQIVNDFQKGDIAEGYSVSREKKESFPLTVTSAQKNPTAFYLCASTQDGGNGGYTFGSGTRLTVV.

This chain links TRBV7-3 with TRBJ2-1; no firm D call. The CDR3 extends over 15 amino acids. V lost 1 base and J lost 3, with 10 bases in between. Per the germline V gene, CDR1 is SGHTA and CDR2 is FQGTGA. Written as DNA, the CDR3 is TGTGCCAGCAGCTTAAGCATGGTAGGCTACAATGAGCAGTTCTTC. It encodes CASSLSMVGYNEQFF.

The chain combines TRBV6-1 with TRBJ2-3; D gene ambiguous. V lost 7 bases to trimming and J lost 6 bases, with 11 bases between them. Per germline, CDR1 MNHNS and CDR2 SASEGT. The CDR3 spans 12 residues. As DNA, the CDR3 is TGTGCCAGCAACGAGATTGGGGATACGCAGTATTTT. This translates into CASNEIGDTQYF.

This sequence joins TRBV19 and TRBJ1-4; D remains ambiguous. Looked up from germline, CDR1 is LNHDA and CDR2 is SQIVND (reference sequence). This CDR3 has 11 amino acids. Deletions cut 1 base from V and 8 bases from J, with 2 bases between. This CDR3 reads CASSIAEKLFF. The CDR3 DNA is TGTGCCAGTAGTATAGCGGAAAAACTGTTTTTT.

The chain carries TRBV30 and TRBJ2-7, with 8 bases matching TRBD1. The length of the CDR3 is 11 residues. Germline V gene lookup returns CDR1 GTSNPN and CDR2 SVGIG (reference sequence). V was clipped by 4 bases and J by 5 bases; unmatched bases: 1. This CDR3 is CAWMDRDEQYF. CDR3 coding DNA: TGTGCCTGGATGGACAGGGACGAGCAGTACTTC.

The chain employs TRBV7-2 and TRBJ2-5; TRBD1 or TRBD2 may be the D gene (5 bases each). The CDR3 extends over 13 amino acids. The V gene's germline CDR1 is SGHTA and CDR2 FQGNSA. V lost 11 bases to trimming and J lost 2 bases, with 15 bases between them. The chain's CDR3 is CALRGADQETQYF. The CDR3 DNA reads TGTGCCCTACGAGGGGCAGATCAAGAGACCCAGTACTTC.